Shown below are 21 T cell receptor beta chains from a single sample sequenced in a study of blood T cell repertoires in COVID-19. Some clones are missing from TCRdb's copy, which holds only in-frame ones; the method was immunoSEQ multiplex PCR. The table has a few hundred thousand clones, approximately 87% seen once. The specimen was peripheral blood. These receptors all come from a man in his fifties or sixties who had recovered from COVID-19.

The V call is TRBV11-1, the J call TRBJ2-1, with D unclear. The germline V gene encodes CDR1 SGHAT and CDR2 FQDESV (reference sequence). The CDR3 totals 16 residues. V was trimmed by 0 bases and J by 7 bases, leaving 16 bases between them. The CDR3 nucleotides are TGTGCCAGCAGCTTAGCGGTTAGCCCTGCTTATAATGAGCAGTTCTTC. As protein: CASSLAVSPAYNEQFF.

The V gene is TRBV9, the J gene TRBJ2-7, with 10 nucleotides matching TRBD2. Germline assignment: CDR1 SGDLS and CDR2 YYNGEE. The V and J ends lost 3 bases and 2 bases, in that order; junction bases with no gene match: 2. The CDR3 runs 14 residues. CDR3 residues: CASSASGGAYEQYF. In DNA, the CDR3 is TGTGCCAGCAGCGCAAGCGGGGGGGCCTACGAGCAGTACTTC.

The chain couples TRBV18 to TRBJ2-2; the D gene is possibly TRBD2 (5 bases). Between the trimmed V and J ends, which lost 2 bases and 4 bases, there was a span of 20 bases. The CDR3 covers 18 residues. Germline loops: CDR1 KGHSH, CDR2 LQKENI. The CDR3 region is CASSPEGTVNGLTGELFF. In DNA form, the CDR3 reads TGTGCCAGCTCACCAGAGGGCACTGTAAATGGGCTCACCGGGGAGCTGTTTTTT.

This chain links TRBV5-4 with TRBJ1-2; tentative D call: TRBD1 (5 bases). There are 14 residues in the CDR3. Trimming left V 2 bases short and J 8 bases short, with 16 bases between. CDR1 and CDR2 from the germline V gene are SGHNT and YYREEE (reference sequence). The CDR3 region has the DNA TGTGCCAGCAGCTTTTTAGACAGCCCGAAGGGCTACACCTTC. Its translation is CASSFLDSPKGYTF.

V and J are TRBV11-2 and TRBJ2-1; the match to TRBD1 covers 12 bases. Germline assignment: CDR1 SGHAT and CDR2 FQNNGV. This CDR3 is 15 amino acids long. V shed 4 bases, J shed 9 bases, and the junction held 7 bases outside the gene matches. Here the CDR3 reads CASSSTGTGGGEQFF. The CDR3 DNA sequence: TGTGCCAGCAGCTCCACCGGGACAGGGGGCGGTGAGCAGTTCTTC.

This clone was observed a single time. The chain links TRBV19 to TRBJ1-1; D gene unclear. Germline lookup yields CDR1 LNHDA and CDR2 SQIVND (reference sequence). The V and J ends lost 5 bases and 3 bases respectively, with 10 bases between them. The CDR3 loop spans 13 amino acids. The CDR3 DNA reads TGTGCCAGTAGTCCCTCCACTTACACTGAAGCTTTCTTT. It is translated as CASSPSTYTEAFF.

This chain links TRBV18 with TRBJ1-1; D is perhaps TRBD1 (5 bases). V lost 5 bases to trimming and J lost 2 bases, with 15 bases between them. CDR1 is KGHSH, CDR2 LQKENI, per germline. This CDR3 is 15 amino acids long. CDR3 nucleotides: TGTGCCAGCTCAACCAGGGTGAGTGGAAACACTGAAGCTTTCTTT. This translates into CASSTRVSGNTEAFF.

This chain joins TRBV5-6 and TRBJ2-7, with TRBD1 identical over 7 bases. CDR3 length: 13 amino acids. Germline V lookup: CDR1 SGHDT, CDR2 YYEEEE. V trimming: 4 bases; J trimming: 2 bases; junction bases outside the gene matches: 3. CDR3 nucleotides: TGTGCCAGCAGCCTACAGGGGACCTACGAGCAGTACTTC. It yields the protein CASSLQGTYEQYF.

This chain uses TRBV19 with TRBJ1-4; D is possibly TRBD1 (5 bases). The V gene's germline CDR1 is LNHDA and CDR2 SQIVND (reference sequence). Trimming stripped 5 bases from V and 8 bases from J, with 15 bases between. The CDR3 runs to 14 residues. The CDR3 protein is CASSPGGLGEKLFF. CDR3 nucleotides: TGTGCCAGTAGTCCTGGGGGGTTAGGCGAAAAACTGTTTTTT.

The V and J genes are TRBV2 and TRBJ2-7; 11 bases match TRBD2. J was trimmed by 3 bases and V by 5 bases; bases with no gene match: 6. Per the germline V gene, CDR1 is SNHLY and CDR2 is FYNNEI. The CDR3 spans 15 residues. The CDR3: CASSLSGTSGYEQYF. The CDR3 nucleotides are TGTGCCAGCAGTTTATCCGGGACTAGCGGCTACGAGCAGTACTTC.

J is TRBJ1-4 and V is TRBV15; TRBD1 matches 9 bases. The germline V gene has CDR1 LNHNV and CDR2 YYDKDF (reference sequence). V lost 6 bases to trimming and J lost 6 bases; unmatched junction nucleotides: 8. The CDR3 runs to 15 residues. CDR3 nucleotide sequence: TGTGCCACCAGTTACTCGGGACAGGGAGATGAAAAACTGTTTTTT. Its protein is CATSYSGQGDEKLFF. Full variable domain (rest looked up from reference TRBV15 and TRBJ1-4): DAMVIQNPRYQVTQFGKPVTLSCSQTLNHNVMYWYQQKSSQAPKLLFHYYDKDFNNEADTPDNFQSRRPNTSFCFLDIRSPGLGDTAMYLCATSYSGQGDEKLFFGSGTQLSVL.

The gene calls are TRBV2 and TRBJ2-2, with 11 bases fitting TRBD2. The V segment lost 6 bases and the J segment 8 bases; nucleotides outside the gene matches: 17. CDR3 length equals 18 residues. Germline lookup yields CDR1 SNHLY and CDR2 FYNNEI. The CDR3 sequence: CASRRRVAGGLFGGELFF. CDR3 nucleotide sequence: TGTGCCAGCAGGCGGCGTGTAGCGGGGGGGCTTTTCGGAGGGGAGCTGTTTTTT.

The CDR3 loop is CASSELVNSPLHF. The CDR3 region has the DNA TGTGCCAGCAGTGAACTTGTTAATTCACCCCTCCACTTT. V usage is TRBV6-1 and J usage is TRBJ1-6; D ambiguous. V lost 2 bases and J 6 bases, leaving 5 bases between the germline ends. Per the germline V gene, CDR1 is MNHNS and CDR2 is SASEGT. This CDR3 contains 13 residues.

This chain connects TRBV7-9 to TRBJ2-1; D is perhaps TRBD2 (6 bases). Trimming left V 5 bases short and J 7 bases short, with 18 bases between. The CDR3 length is 15 residues. The germline V gene encodes CDR1 SEHNR and CDR2 FQNEAQ (reference sequence). For the CDR3, the DNA is TGTGCCAGCAGCCCCCGGGGGAGCGTTCAGAATGAGCAGTTCTTC. It translates to CASSPRGSVQNEQFF.

As for this clone: Other DNA sequences of this sample code for an identical CDR3. CDR3 in DNA: TGTGCCAGCAGTGAAGCTGACAGCAGCAATCAGCCCCAGCATTTT. Translation gives CASSEADSSNQPQHF. The chain has TRBV6-1 and TRBJ1-5; D possibly corresponds to TRBD1 (5 bases). The V gene lost 0 bases and the J gene lost 1 base, with 7 bases spanning the gap. Germline CDR1 MNHNS, CDR2 SASEGT. This CDR3 has 15 residues.

This clone came up a few times. The rearrangement joins TRBV5-6 to TRBJ2-3; 9 bases fit TRBD2. Germline CDR1 SGHDT, CDR2 YYEEEE. J lost 9 bases, V lost 8 bases, and 13 bases had no gene match. The CDR3 totals 14 residues. The CDR3, as DNA: TGTGCCAGTTCCCCTAGCGGGATTTGGGGGACGCAGTATTTT. Translation gives CASSPSGIWGTQYF.

This chain links TRBV9 with TRBJ1-1; 7 positions agree with TRBD1. The CDR3 extends over 20 amino acids. V was clipped by 3 bases and J by 0 bases; unmatched bases: 20. Germline assignment: CDR1 SGDLS and CDR2 YYNGEE. The CDR3 sequence is CASSESPDRDALRVNTEAFF. CDR3 DNA sequence: TGTGCCAGCAGCGAGTCCCCCGACAGGGACGCCCTTAGGGTGAACACTGAAGCTTTCTTT.

The V and J genes are TRBV20-1 and TRBJ1-1; tentative D call: TRBD1 (6 bases). V was shortened by 6 bases and J by 7 bases, with 12 bases between the two germline ends. The V gene's germline CDR1 is DFQATT and CDR2 SNEGSKA (reference sequence). The CDR3 has 11 amino acids. This CDR3 reads CSAQPTGEAFF. DNA for the CDR3: TGCAGTGCCCAGCCGACAGGTGAAGCTTTCTTT.

This sequence joins TRBV11-2 and TRBJ2-7, with TRBD1 as a possible D gene (6 bases). The CDR3 runs 15 residues. Germline CDR1 and CDR2: SGHAT and FQNNGV. Trimming left V 0 bases short and J 0 bases short, with 9 bases between. CDR3 nucleotides: TGTGCCAGCAGCTTAGACAGGGGTATCTCCTACGAGCAGTACTTC. It is translated as CASSLDRGISYEQYF. The full variable domain, completed using reference TRBV11-2 and TRBJ2-7, is EAGVAQSPRYKIIEKRQSVAFWCNPISGHATLYWYQQILGQGPKLLIQFQNNGVVDDSQLPKDRFSAERLKGVDSTLKIQPAKLEDSAVYLCASSLDRGISYEQYFGPGTRLTVT.

There are a few counts of this clone. The J gene is TRBJ2-1, the V gene TRBV3-1 (or the pseudogene TRBV3-2); D is unclear. V was trimmed by 0 bases and J by 4 bases, leaving 7 bases between them. Per the germline V gene, CDR1 is LGHDT and CDR2 is YNNKEL (reference sequence). CDR3 length: 14 amino acids. CDR3 amino acids: CASSQDQTYNEQFF. DNA of the CDR3: TGTGCCAGCAGCCAAGATCAGACTTACAATGAGCAGTTCTTC.

The J gene is TRBJ2-7, the V gene TRBV3-1 (or the pseudogene TRBV3-2), with a weak D call TRBD2 (6 bases). Deletions cut 10 bases from V and 0 bases from J, with 16 bases between. Germline V gives CDR1 LGHDT, CDR2 YNNKEL (reference sequence). The length of the CDR3 is 14 residues. The CDR3 here is CATWGVGYSYEQYF. CDR3 in DNA: TGTGCCACTTGGGGGGTAGGTTACTCCTACGAGCAGTACTTC.